This T cell receptor beta chain was recovered during a study of control samples from healthy donors and cancer patients. The repertoire was sequenced with immunoSEQ multiplex PCR; TCRdb's copy has only in-frame clones and lacks some. There are some 120,000 clones in the sample; 85% to 90% occur only once, and 1% to 1.4% lies in the top ten. The CDR3 runs 15 residues. CDR1 is SGHRS, CDR2 YFSETQ, per germline. Germline trimming cut 4 bases from V and 4 bases from J; bases unmatched to any gene: 10. The sample was PBMCs. The origin of this receptor is a woman aged 45 to 65 with colorectal cancer. J is TRBJ2-7 and V is TRBV5-1; 8 bases are shared with TRBD2. CDR3 bases: TGCGCCAGCAGCCCCGCCCTAGCGGGCGGATACGAGCAGTACTTC. Translation gives CASSPALAGGYEQYF.